This is a list of T cell receptor beta chains from one sample in a study of OX40 agonist ivuxolimab in advanced cancers. Generated by immunoSEQ multiplex PCR, the TCRdb table keeps only in-frame clones and is missing some. This sample has some 100,000 clones, with 84% found just once. Sequencing was performed on CD4+ or CD8+ T cells sorted from blood, taken in a trial of the OX40 agonist ivuxolimab. These TCRs come from an adult with an advanced solid tumor such as melanoma, head and neck, liver or kidney cancer. Both conserved end residues are part of each CDR3. D genes are given only for firm matches. Only part of the rows carry a size: once, few, many, or a class if the clone is expanded.

d_call j_call clone_size v_call cdr3_nt cdr3_aa
NA TRBJ2-3 once TRBV4-2 TGTGCCAGCAGCCAAGATATTTTAGGGGTGGAGGCAGATACGCAGTATTTT CASSQDILGVEADTQYF
NA TRBJ1-6 NA TRBV7-2 TGTGCCAGCAGCCATCCGCCAGGGACCGCATTGGCACCCCTCCACTTT CASSHPPGTALAPLHF
TRBD2 TRBJ2-5 NA TRBV29-1 TGCAGCATCGCGGACGGGAGGGAGACCCAGTACTTC CSIADGRETQYF
TRBD2 TRBJ2-1 once TRBV7-2 TGTGCCAGCAGTTTGCCGGGACTAGCGTCGTACAATGAGCAGTTCTTC CASSLPGLASYNEQFF
TRBD1 TRBJ2-7 NA TRBV4-2 TGTGCCAGCAGCCTTTCACAGGGGGCGGTCTACGAGCAGTACTTC CASSLSQGAVYEQYF
TRBD1 TRBJ1-4 NA TRBV27 TGTGCCAGCAGGCCGACAGGGATGACTAATGAAAAACTGTTTTTT CASRPTGMTNEKLFF
TRBD1 TRBJ1-1 NA TRBV20-1 TGCAGTGCGAACAGGGGGCCTGAAGCTTTCTTT CSANRGPEAFF
NA TRBJ1-1 NA TRBV5-4 TGTGCCAGCAGCTCGGGAGGGGAAACTGAAGCTTTCTTT CASSSGGETEAFF
NA TRBJ1-2 NA TRBV27 TGTGCCAGCAGTTTTGCGGCTAACTATGGCTACACCTTC CASSFAANYGYTF
NA TRBJ2-2 NA TRBV10-1 TGCGCCAGCAGTGACGGTGAACGGGCCGGGGAGCTGTTTTTT CASSDGERAGELFF